This T cell receptor (beta chain) was identified in a study of blood T cells in healthy people across ages. Study-wide results and caveats: Leaving the PBMCs unsorted stopped any conclusive comparison of naive versus antigen-experienced cells. When set beside aged donors, long-lived donors presented more naive CD4+ cells and higher diversity. Diversity of TCR beta per million T cells declined in a roughly linear way with age.

This clonotype was seen many times. Antigen: not known. Sample-barcoded 5' priming and a J-beta primer mix drove a second PCR of roughly 6 to 12 cycles. The yield of each sample was at least 2.5 million CDR3-containing paired-end reads. TCRdb itself ran the 5' RACE reads through MiXCR, one entry per CDR3 protein. The table has some 900,000 distinct CDR3 sequences, 25% to 35% seen once. This receptor was identified in a woman of 80 years or more in good health. Sequencing was performed on blood.

CDR3 sequence (DNA): TGTGCCAGCAGCCCCCCTTTTAACTATGGCTACACCTTC. Translation: CASSPPFNYGYTF. The V gene is TRBV7-9, the J gene TRBJ1-2; D call uncertain. The germline CDR1 and CDR2 sequences are SEHNR and FQNEAQ (reference sequence). The CDR3 has 13 residues. V was trimmed by 5 bases and J by 1 base, leaving 8 bases between them.